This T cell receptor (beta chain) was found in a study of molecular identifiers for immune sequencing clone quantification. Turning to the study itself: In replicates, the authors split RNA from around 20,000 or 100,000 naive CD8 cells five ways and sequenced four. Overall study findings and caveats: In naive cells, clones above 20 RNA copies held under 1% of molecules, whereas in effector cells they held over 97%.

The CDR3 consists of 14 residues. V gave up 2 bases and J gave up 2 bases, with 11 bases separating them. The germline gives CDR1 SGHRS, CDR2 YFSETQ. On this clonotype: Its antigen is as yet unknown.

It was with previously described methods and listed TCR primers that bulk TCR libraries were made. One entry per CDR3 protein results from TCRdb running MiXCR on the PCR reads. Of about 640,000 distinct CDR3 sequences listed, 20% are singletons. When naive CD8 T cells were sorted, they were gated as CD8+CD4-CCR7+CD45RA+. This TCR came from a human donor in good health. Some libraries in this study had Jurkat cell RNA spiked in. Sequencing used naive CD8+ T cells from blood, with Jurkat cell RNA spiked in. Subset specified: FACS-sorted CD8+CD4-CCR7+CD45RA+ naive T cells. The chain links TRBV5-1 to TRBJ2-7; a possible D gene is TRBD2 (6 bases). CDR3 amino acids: CASSFTSFTYEQYF. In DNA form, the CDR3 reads TGCGCCAGCAGCTTTACTAGCTTCACCTACGAGCAGTACTTC.